One sample yielded the 30 T cell receptor beta chains listed below, sequenced in a study of T cell responses to AZD1222 COVID-19 vaccine. This table comes from immunoSEQ multiplex PCR, and its TCRdb copy is limited to in-frame clones, with some not included. The sample lists about 140,000 clones, 75% to 90% seen once, with 1.5% to 2% in the top ten. The material sequenced was peripheral blood, taken on day 0 of AZD1222 vaccination. The receptors stem from an adult in good health.

This chain links TRBV2 with TRBJ1-5; no reliable D call. This CDR3 has 12 amino acids. Trimming left V 6 bases short and J 5 bases short, with 8 bases between. Germline V gene sequence: CDR1 SNHLY, CDR2 FYNNEI. Here the CDR3 reads CASRKGHQPQHF. DNA for the CDR3: TGTGCCAGCAGGAAAGGGCATCAGCCCCAGCATTTT.

The chain links TRBV5-4 to TRBJ2-3; no clear D gene. Trimming shortened V by 1 base and J by 4 bases, and 7 bases separated the two germline ends. Germline loops: CDR1 SGHNT, CDR2 YYREEE (reference sequence). This CDR3 comprises 13 residues. CDR3 bases: TGTGCCAGCAGCTTGACATACTCAGATACGCAGTATTTT. Protein: CASSLTYSDTQYF.

This chain uses TRBV7-3 with TRBJ1-6, with unresolved D. The CDR3 totals 15 residues. Germline CDR1 SGHTA, CDR2 FQGTGA. V was trimmed by 0 bases and J by 6 bases, leaving 9 bases between them. In nucleotides, the CDR3 is TGTGCCAGCAGCTTAACGGTTATAACTAATTCACCCCTCCACTTT. Translated: CASSLTVITNSPLHF. The variable domain in full, with the rest retrieved from reference TRBV7-3 and TRBJ1-6, is GAGVSQTPSNKVTEKGKYVELRCDPISGHTALYWYRQSLGQGPEFLIYFQGTGAADDSGLPNDRFFAVRPEGSVSTLKIQRTERGDSAVYLCASSLTVITNSPLHFGNGTRLTVT.

V and J are TRBV19 and TRBJ1-5; a weak D match, TRBD1 (5 bases). Looked up from germline, CDR1 is LNHDA and CDR2 is SQIVND (reference sequence). With 6 bases removed from V and 0 bases from J, the gap between germline ends came to 21 bases. This CDR3 region has 18 residues. The CDR3 region is CASRARQAEGYSNQPQHF. The DNA of the CDR3 is TGTGCCAGTAGAGCCCGCCAGGCGGAGGGGTATAGCAATCAGCCCCAGCATTTT.

The chain uses TRBV27 and TRBJ2-5, with D maybe TRBD2 (6 bases). CDR1 is MNHEY and CDR2 is SMNVEV in the germline V gene (reference sequence). This CDR3 has 12 amino acids. V shed 6 bases and J shed 5 bases, with 10 bases lying between them. CDR3: CASSPSGETQYF. The CDR3 coding sequence is TGTGCCAGCAGCCCAAGCGGGGAGACCCAGTACTTC.

This chain connects TRBV27 to TRBJ1-5; D is perhaps TRBD1 (5 bases). CDR3 length: 15 residues. V was cut by 0 bases and J by 7 bases, with 13 bases left in between. Per the germline V gene, CDR1 is MNHEY and CDR2 is SMNVEV (reference sequence). Here the CDR3 reads CASSLSIGAWQPQHF. In nucleotides, the CDR3 is TGTGCCAGCAGTTTATCGATTGGGGCTTGGCAGCCCCAGCATTTT.

This clone showed up just once. The genes are TRBV24-1 and TRBJ2-3; possibly TRBD1 or TRBD2 for D (5 bases each). The V gene's germline CDR1 is KGHDR and CDR2 SFDVKD. The CDR3 has 15 residues. V lost 3 bases to trimming and J lost 1 base, with 10 bases between them. The CDR3 sequence: CATSDPGAGTDTQYF. Written as DNA, the CDR3 is TGTGCCACCAGTGATCCCGGGGCGGGCACAGATACGCAGTATTTT.

The genes are TRBV28 and TRBJ1-4; TRBD1 is a possible D gene (5 bases). Trimming cost V 7 bases and J 7 bases, with 16 bases left between them. CDR3 size: 14 residues. Per the germline V gene, CDR1 is MDHEN and CDR2 is SYDVKM. The CDR3 loop is CASTNRGLGEKLFF. For the CDR3, the DNA is TGTGCCAGCACAAATCGGGGGTTAGGTGAAAAACTGTTTTTT. The full variable domain, with the rest looked up from reference TRBV28 and TRBJ1-4, is DVKVTQSSRYLVKRTGEKVFLECVQDMDHENMFWYRQDPGLGLRLIYFSYDVKMKEKGDIPEGYSVSREKKERFSLILESASTNQTSMYLCASTNRGLGEKLFFGSGTQLSVL.

The chain recombines TRBV2 with TRBJ2-1, with 10 positions matching TRBD2. The CDR3 runs to 17 residues. Germline loops: CDR1 SNHLY, CDR2 FYNNEI. J was trimmed by 9 bases and V by 7 bases; bases with no gene match: 18. CDR3 sequence reads: CASTGVWSGRAPGEQFF. As DNA, the CDR3 is TGTGCCAGCACGGGGGTTTGGAGCGGGAGGGCTCCAGGTGAGCAGTTCTTC.

The rearrangement uses TRBV19 and TRBJ1-4, with 8 bases fitting TRBD1. Germline trimming cut 8 bases from V and 5 bases from J; bases unmatched to any gene: 4. This CDR3 is 13 amino acids long. Germline values: CDR1 LNHDA, CDR2 SQIVND (reference sequence). CDR3 loop: CASQGAPNEKLFF. Here the CDR3 DNA reads TGTGCCAGTCAGGGGGCGCCGAATGAAAAACTGTTTTTT.

This chain connects TRBV7-9 to TRBJ1-4; D gene unclear. V was cut by 6 bases and J by 16 bases, with 21 bases left in between. Germline V gene data show CDR1 as SEHNR and CDR2 as FQNEAQ (reference sequence). There are 13 residues in the CDR3. Here the CDR3 DNA reads TGTGCCAGCAGTCGAAACCGGGAAGAAACCGGGTTTTTT. This encodes CASSRNREETGFF.

The rearrangement uses TRBV11-3 and TRBJ2-2; 7 nucleotides match TRBD2. Germline values: CDR1 SGHNT, CDR2 YENEEA. Germline trimming cut 3 bases from V and 4 bases from J; bases unmatched to any gene: 8. The CDR3 sequence is 16 residues long. CDR3 bases: TGTGCCAGCAGCTTCGGCGCGGGAGTATTCACCGGGGAGCTGTTTTTT. It yields the protein CASSFGAGVFTGELFF.

The V call is TRBV18, the J call TRBJ1-4, with no clear D. V was clipped by 2 bases and J by 4 bases, with 11 bases between them. There are 15 residues in the CDR3. Germline V CDR1 and CDR2: KGHSH, LQKENI. The CDR3 DNA sequence: TGTGCCAGCTCACCAACTCTGGGAAATAATGAAAAACTGTTTTTT. As protein: CASSPTLGNNEKLFF.

The rearrangement joins TRBV13 to TRBJ1-5; the D is unclear. CDR1 and CDR2 from the germline V gene are PRHDT and FYEKMQ (reference sequence). This CDR3 has 13 amino acids. Trimming pared 0 bases from V and 5 bases from J, leaving 5 bases between. DNA for the CDR3: TGTGCCAGCAGCTTAGGGCAGGATCAGCCCCAGCATTTT. The encoded protein is CASSLGQDQPQHF.

This sequence joins TRBV19 and TRBJ1-5; D possibly corresponds to TRBD1 (6 bases). Per germline, CDR1 LNHDA and CDR2 SQIVND (reference sequence). The CDR3 runs 17 residues. V was trimmed by 5 bases and J by 2 bases, leaving 19 bases between them. CDR3 sequence: CASSPRWAGEGNQPQHF. CDR3 nucleotide sequence: TGTGCCAGTAGTCCCAGATGGGCAGGGGAGGGCAATCAGCCCCAGCATTTT.

J is TRBJ2-1 and V is TRBV10-3; 7 nucleotides match TRBD2. This CDR3 is built from 16 residues. V trimming: 6 bases; J trimming: 0 bases; junction bases outside the gene matches: 8. Germline CDR1 and CDR2: ENHRY and SYGVKD. This chain's CDR3 is CAISGNRGSSYNEQFF. DNA of the CDR3: TGTGCCATCAGCGGGAACCGCGGGAGCTCCTACAATGAGCAGTTCTTC.

This chain links TRBV10-3 with TRBJ2-5; perhaps TRBD1 as D (5 bases). The germline V gene encodes CDR1 ENHRY and CDR2 SYGVKD. The CDR3 length is 12 residues. Trimming shortened V by 4 bases and J by 3 bases, and 6 bases separated the two germline ends. CDR3 sequence (DNA): TGTGCCATCAGTGTGACAGAAGAGACCCAGTACTTC. Its protein is CAISVTEETQYF.

The gene calls are TRBV18 and TRBJ1-4; D is undetermined. The CDR3 runs to 15 residues. The germline V gene encodes CDR1 KGHSH and CDR2 LQKENI. The germline V and J ends were trimmed by 6 bases and 6 bases, with 17 bases remaining between them. The CDR3 DNA is TGTGCCAGCTCCAAGGAGAAGGGAGTGGATGAAAAACTGTTTTTT. Its translation: CASSKEKGVDEKLFF.

The chain recombines TRBV19 with TRBJ2-6; D may be TRBD1 (6 bases). The CDR3 loop spans 15 amino acids. Trimming took off 5 bases at V and 4 bases at J, with 12 bases between the two ends. Germline-derived CDR1 and CDR2 are LNHDA and SQIVND (reference sequence). The CDR3 DNA is TGTGCCAGTAGTCCACAGGGTGCGGGGGCCAACGTCCTGACTTTC. This sequence encodes CASSPQGAGANVLTF.

CDR3 sequence: CTLDGKGEKLFF. CDR3 coding DNA: TGTACTCTCGACGGCAAGGGTGAAAAACTGTTTTTT. V is TRBV24-1 and J is TRBJ1-4; the D is unclear. The germline V gene encodes CDR1 KGHDR and CDR2 SFDVKD. The length of the CDR3 is 12 residues.

The chain uses TRBV6-1 and TRBJ1-1; D remains ambiguous. Germline CDR1 and CDR2: MNHNS and SASEGT. The CDR3 totals 14 residues. Trimming left V 2 bases short and J 5 bases short, with 12 bases between. In DNA, the CDR3 is TGTGCCAGCAGTGAAACTGGCGGACGGACTGAAGCTTTCTTT. Encoded protein: CASSETGGRTEAFF.

The chain combines TRBV6-5 with TRBJ2-1, with 7 bases matching TRBD2. This CDR3 has 14 residues. The germline gives CDR1 MNHEY, CDR2 SVGAGI. Unmatched junction bases numbered 5, after V lost 7 bases and J lost 2 bases. The CDR3 spells CASKTSLTYNEQFF. For the CDR3, the DNA is TGTGCCAGCAAGACTAGCCTCACCTACAATGAGCAGTTCTTC.

This clone was seen once. The sample carries other DNA sequences with the same CDR3. The chain uses TRBV5-1 and TRBJ1-4, with D hard to call. Germline-derived CDR1 and CDR2 are SGHRS and YFSETQ. This CDR3 has 14 residues. The V end was cut by 0 bases, the J end by 2 bases, with 5 bases between. CDR3 loop: CASSLDSTNEKLFF. The CDR3 DNA reads as TGCGCCAGCAGCTTGGACAGCACTAATGAAAAACTGTTTTTT. The whole variable domain, remainder taken from reference TRBV5-1 and TRBJ1-4, is KAGVTQTPRYLIKTRGQQVTLSCSPISGHRSVSWYQQTPGQGLQFLFEYFSETQRNKGNFPGRFSGRQFSNSRSEMNVSTLELGDSALYLCASSLDSTNEKLFFGSGTQLSVL.

The chain joins TRBV7-9 to TRBJ2-5; 7 bases agree with TRBD2. Trimming removed 5 bases from V and 4 bases from J; junction bases left unmatched: 4. The CDR3 spans 13 residues. Looked up from germline, CDR1 is SEHNR and CDR2 is FQNEAQ (reference sequence). CDR3 amino acids: CASSLLALETQYF. CDR3 coding DNA: TGTGCCAGCAGCCTACTAGCGCTAGAGACCCAGTACTTC.

The table lists this clone with a count of one. This chain connects TRBV5-1 to TRBJ1-1; no clear D. There are 13 residues in the CDR3. Between the trimmed V and J ends, which lost 3 bases and 0 bases, there was a span of 6 bases. CDR1 is SGHRS, CDR2 YFSETQ, per germline. The CDR3 is CASSSWMNTEAFF. CDR3 bases: TGCGCCAGCAGCTCGTGGATGAACACTGAAGCTTTCTTT.

A word on this clone: A read error may account for a junction end that differs from germline. The rearrangement joins TRBV19 to TRBJ1-1; no firm D call. The CDR3 sequence is 15 residues long. The germline V gene encodes CDR1 LNHDA and CDR2 SQIVND (reference sequence). CDR3 sequence (DNA): TGTGCCAGTAGTATAGATCTAGTCGAGAACCCTGAAGCTTTCTTT. This codes for CASSIDLVENPEAFF.

The V gene is TRBV6-5, the J gene TRBJ2-3; D is unresolved. Germline V lookup: CDR1 MNHEY, CDR2 SVGAGI. The CDR3 spans 14 residues. V gave up 7 bases and J gave up 0 bases, with 11 bases separating them. The chain's CDR3 is CASTPTSSTDTQYF. DNA of the CDR3: TGTGCCAGCACTCCGACCAGCAGCACAGATACGCAGTATTTT.

This chain joins TRBV24-1 and TRBJ2-6; TRBD2 might be the D (5 bases). The CDR3 runs 16 residues. Deletions cut 5 bases from V and 0 bases from J, with 10 bases between. Germline V gene sequence: CDR1 KGHDR, CDR2 SFDVKD. The CDR3 protein is CATSVYSGSGANVLTF. The DNA of the CDR3 is TGTGCCACCAGTGTCTACAGCGGCTCTGGGGCCAACGTCCTGACTTTC.

This sequence joins TRBV7-9 and TRBJ1-3; TRBD1 matches 12 bases. Germline assignment: CDR1 SEHNR and CDR2 FQNEAQ (reference sequence). The V gene end was trimmed by 5 bases and the J gene end by 9 bases; junction bases not matched to a gene: 8. The CDR3 loop spans 15 amino acids. CDR3 bases: TGTGCCAGCAGCACCGGGACAGGGGGCCGGGTCACCATATATTTT. Encoded protein: CASSTGTGGRVTIYF.

V usage is TRBV7-3 and J usage is TRBJ2-3; D could derive from TRBD1 or TRBD2 (5 bases each). Germline loops: CDR1 SGHTA, CDR2 FQGTGA. Trimming took off 0 bases at V and 2 bases at J, with 12 bases between the two ends. There are 16 residues in the CDR3. The CDR3 nucleotides are TGTGCCAGCAGCTTAACGCCGGGGACCTCCACAGATACGCAGTATTTT. The encoded protein is CASSLTPGTSTDTQYF.